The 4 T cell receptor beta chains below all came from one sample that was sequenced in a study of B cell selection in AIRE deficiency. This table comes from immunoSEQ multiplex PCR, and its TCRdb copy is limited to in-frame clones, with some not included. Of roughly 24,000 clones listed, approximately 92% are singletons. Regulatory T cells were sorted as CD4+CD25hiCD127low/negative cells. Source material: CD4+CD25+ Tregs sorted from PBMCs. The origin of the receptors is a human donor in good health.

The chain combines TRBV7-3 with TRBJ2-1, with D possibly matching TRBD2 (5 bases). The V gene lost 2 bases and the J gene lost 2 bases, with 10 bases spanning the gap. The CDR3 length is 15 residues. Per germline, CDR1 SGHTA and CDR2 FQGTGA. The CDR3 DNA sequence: TGTGCCAGCAGCTTAGGGTCCGGGACCTACAATGAGCAGTTCTTC. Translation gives CASSLGSGTYNEQFF.

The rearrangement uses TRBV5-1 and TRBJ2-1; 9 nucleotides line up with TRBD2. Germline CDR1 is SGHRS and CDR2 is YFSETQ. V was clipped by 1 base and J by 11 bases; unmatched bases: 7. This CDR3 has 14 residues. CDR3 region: CASSLPSGDTKQFF. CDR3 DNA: TGCGCCAGCAGCTTGCCTAGCGGGGACACTAAGCAGTTCTTC.

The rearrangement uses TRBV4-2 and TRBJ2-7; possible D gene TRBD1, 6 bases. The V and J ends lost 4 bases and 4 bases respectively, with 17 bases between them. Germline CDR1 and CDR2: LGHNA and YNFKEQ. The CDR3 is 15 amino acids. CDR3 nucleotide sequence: TGTGCCAGCAGCCCAGGCCAGGGGACCGTTTACGAGCAGTACTTC. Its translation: CASSPGQGTVYEQYF.

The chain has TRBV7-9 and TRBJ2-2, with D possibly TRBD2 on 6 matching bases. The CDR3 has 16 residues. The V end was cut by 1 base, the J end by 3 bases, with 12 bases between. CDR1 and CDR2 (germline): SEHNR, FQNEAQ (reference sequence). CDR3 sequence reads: CASSLGTGLDTGELFF. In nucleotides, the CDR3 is TGTGCCAGCAGCTTAGGAACGGGACTGGACACCGGGGAGCTGTTTTTT.